This TCR beta chain was captured in a study of T cells in Graves' hyperthyroidism and ophthalmopathy. Study background: It was at initial diagnosis, before any treatment, that peripheral blood was collected.

This clonotype was seen repeatedly, ten times or more. CDR1 is SGHAT, CDR2 FQNNGV, per germline. After removal of 5 bases from V and 3 bases from J, the junction contained 8 bases not matched to a gene. This CDR3 is 16 amino acids long. Researchers amplified the TCR beta CDR3 regions from RNA transcripts. An initial round of RT-PCR targeting the TCR CDR3 relied on the HTBI primer set. Via MiXCR, TCRdb re-called the multiplex PCR reads, giving one row per CDR3 protein. The profile shows hundreds of thousands of distinct CDR3 sequences, over 12% of them singletons. This chain joins TRBV11-2 and TRBJ2-7, with TRBD2 matching 12 bases. Sequenced material: blood. This receptor was identified in a woman between 40 and 50 years old with Graves' ophthalmopathy. Written as DNA, the CDR3 is TGTGCCAGCAGCCCCCGACTAGCGGGAGTTAGCTACGAGCAGTACTTC. This encodes CASSPRLAGVSYEQYF. Full variable domain (outside the CDR3, taken from reference TRBV11-2 and TRBJ2-7): EAGVAQSPRYKIIEKRQSVAFWCNPISGHATLYWYQQILGQGPKLLIQFQNNGVVDDSQLPKDRFSAERLKGVDSTLKIQPAKLEDSAVYLCASSPRLAGVSYEQYFGPGTRLTVT.